This T cell receptor (beta chain) is from a study of identical twins. The authors used template switching to add a universal primer site and gave cDNA unique molecular identifiers. TCRdb re-analysed the 5' RACE reads in MiXCR, keeping a single row per CDR3 protein. The data show 500,000 or so distinct CDR3 sequences, with more than 13% seen just once and roughly 0.5% held by the top ten. About this clonotype itself: No antigen is known for it.

This CDR3 comprises 17 residues. From germline, CDR1 is ENHRY and CDR2 SYGVKD. Trimming took 2 bases from V and 7 from J; bases not matched to a gene: 14. Broader study findings: The degree of excess twin sharing was weaker in beta out-of-frame sequences. Among monozygotic twins, out-of-frame TCR alpha sharing exceeded what models predicted.

These data also formed part of another study, on yellow fever vaccine responses in identical twins.

The genes are TRBV10-3 and TRBJ2-5; 9 bases are shared with TRBD1. The sequence was collected from a woman between 18 and 29 years old in good health. Sample: CD4+ T cells sorted from blood. This chain's CDR3 is CAISEPKGGQGIGTQYF. The CDR3, as DNA: TGTGCCATCAGTGAGCCCAAAGGAGGACAGGGGATTGGGACCCAGTACTTC.